This T cell receptor (beta chain) was recovered during a study of cytomegalovirus exposure and HLA in healthy donors. Whole-study context: Out of approximately 170 million T cells, an earlier analysis found some 120 million unique TCR beta sequences in total. Findings and caveats of the study: TCR association rates varied by HLA locus in a later analysis, with DRB1 highest and HLA-C lowest.

A remark on this clone: Its matching antigen is unknown.

The CDR3 totals 12 residues. Trimming removed 6 bases from V and 2 bases from J, with 6 bases in between. The germline gives CDR1 WSHSY, CDR2 SAAADI. The PCR had 60 Vbeta and 13 Jbeta primers. This table comes from immunoSEQ multiplex PCR, and its TCRdb copy is limited to in-frame clones, with some not included. The sample records around 100,000 clones, roughly three quarters being singletons. Sequenced input: PBMCs. This TCR derives from a woman between 18 and 29 years old in good health and CMV-seropositive. The chain carries TRBV10-2 and TRBJ2-3, with D maybe TRBD2 (5 bases). The CDR3 DNA reads as TGCGCCAGCAGGGGAGACACAGATACGCAGTATTTT. It is translated as CASRGDTDTQYF.